Each of the 28 T cell receptor beta chains below was sequenced from the same sample in a study of blood T cell repertoires in COVID-19. Only in-frame clones appear in the TCRdb table, and some are missing; sequencing was by immunoSEQ multiplex PCR. The sample has about 440,000 clones, about nine tenths seen once. The sequencing input was PBMCs or T cells enriched from blood (not recorded which). The receptors here all came from a young man who had recovered from COVID-19.

The rearrangement links TRBV20-1 to TRBJ1-1; D gene ambiguous. The germline gives CDR1 DFQATT, CDR2 SNEGSKA (reference sequence). Trimming took off 3 bases at V and 3 bases at J, with 11 bases between the two ends. The CDR3 runs to 13 residues. CDR3 bases: TGCAGTGCTAGTTTGGGAGCCGACACTGAAGCTTTCTTT. It specifies CSASLGADTEAFF.

The chain links TRBV7-3 to TRBJ2-6; a possible D gene is TRBD1 (7 bases). V was clipped by 5 bases and J by 0 bases, with 17 bases between them. The CDR3 is 18 amino acids. Germline V lookup: CDR1 SGHTA, CDR2 FQGTGA. Written as DNA, the CDR3 is TGTGCCAGCAGCAACAGGGCGGGACAGACCTCTGGGGCCAACGTCCTGACTTTC. Translation gives CASSNRAGQTSGANVLTF.

A single count supports this clone. The identical CDR3 is also encoded by other nucleotide sequences in the sample. The chain is built from TRBV13 and TRBJ1-1; the D gene is possibly TRBD1 (6 bases). V was shortened by 0 bases and J by 1 base, with 6 bases between the two germline ends. This CDR3 region has 14 residues. From germline, CDR1 is PRHDT and CDR2 FYEKMQ (reference sequence). The CDR3 bases are TGTGCCAGCAGCTTAGGACAGGGGAACACTGAAGCTTTCTTT. Its protein is CASSLGQGNTEAFF.

This clone was counted between two and nine times. The rearrangement uses TRBV7-9 and TRBJ1-1; 7 bases fit TRBD1. V lost 2 bases to trimming and J lost 7 bases; unmatched junction nucleotides: 10. Looked up from germline, CDR1 is SEHNR and CDR2 is FQNEAQ (reference sequence). The CDR3 sequence is 15 residues long. CDR3 nucleotides: TGTGCCAGCAGCTTATTAATTAGACAGGGCGATGAAGCTTTCTTT. It specifies CASSLLIRQGDEAFF.

J is TRBJ1-5 and V is TRBV16; no reliable D call. CDR3 length: 13 amino acids. Germline values: CDR1 KGHSY, CDR2 FQNENV. Trimming cost V 0 bases and J 6 bases, with 6 bases left between them. The CDR3 DNA reads as TGTGCCAGCAGCCAATCCTCCGGTCAGCCCCAGCATTTT. Its translation: CASSQSSGQPQHF.

This clone has just one count. The chain combines TRBV7-3 with TRBJ2-1; possibly TRBD1 for D (6 bases). Per the germline V gene, CDR1 is SGHTA and CDR2 is FQGTGA. The CDR3 totals 11 residues. Trimming stripped 4 bases from V and 13 bases from J, with 11 bases between. Here the CDR3 DNA reads TGTGCCAGCAGCTCCGGACAGCTCCAGTTCTTC. It yields the protein CASSSGQLQFF.

This chain uses TRBV30 with TRBJ1-5; D possibly corresponds to TRBD1 (5 bases). Trimming cost V 2 bases and J 5 bases, with 13 bases left between them. The CDR3 spans 14 residues. Per germline, CDR1 GTSNPN and CDR2 SVGIG (reference sequence). CDR3 region: CAWSSGTKDQPQHF. The DNA for the CDR3 is TGTGCCTGGAGTAGCGGGACCAAGGATCAGCCCCAGCATTTT.

The V gene is TRBV18, the J gene TRBJ1-5; D remains ambiguous. CDR3 length: 15 amino acids. Germline CDR1 is KGHSH and CDR2 is LQKENI. V lost 4 bases and J 0 bases, leaving 10 bases between the germline ends. This chain's CDR3 is CASSRAVDSNQPQHF. CDR3 in DNA: TGTGCCAGCTCACGGGCAGTAGATAGCAATCAGCCCCAGCATTTT. Supplemented by reference TRBV18 and TRBJ1-5, the full variable domain reads NAGVMQNPRHLVRRRGQEARLRCSPMKGHSHVYWYRQLPEEGLKFMVYLQKENIIDESGMPKERFSAEFPKEGPSILRIQQVVRGDSAAYFCASSRAVDSNQPQHFGDGTRLSIL.

V usage is TRBV5-1 and J usage is TRBJ2-7; 11 nucleotides line up with TRBD2. V shed 3 bases, J shed 6 bases, and the junction held 11 bases outside the gene matches. CDR1 SGHRS and CDR2 YFSETQ come from the germline V gene. This CDR3 region has 16 residues. This CDR3 is CASSSSGTSGGGEQYF. The DNA for the CDR3 is TGCGCCAGCAGCTCGAGCGGGACTAGCGGTGGGGGCGAGCAGTACTTC.

The rearrangement links TRBV29-1 to TRBJ1-1; the match to TRBD1 covers 8 bases. The CDR3 has 11 residues. The germline CDR1 and CDR2 sequences are SQVTM and ANQGSEA. V was clipped by 4 bases and J by 11 bases; unmatched bases: 6. The CDR3 protein is CSVVQGADAFF. The CDR3 DNA reads TGCAGCGTTGTGCAGGGGGCAGACGCTTTCTTT.

The V call is TRBV29-1, the J call TRBJ2-7; a possible D gene is TRBD1 (6 bases). This CDR3 contains 13 residues. The V end lost 7 bases, the J end lost 3 bases, and 16 bases lay between the germline ends. Germline V gene sequence: CDR1 SQVTM, CDR2 ANQGSEA. CDR3 in amino acids: CSAQTGDGYEQYF. In DNA form, the CDR3 reads TGCAGCGCTCAGACAGGCGATGGCTACGAGCAGTACTTC.

This chain joins TRBV11-3 and TRBJ1-1; D possibly corresponds to TRBD1 (6 bases). The germline V gene encodes CDR1 SGHNT and CDR2 YENEEA. This CDR3 is 14 amino acids long. The germline V and J ends were trimmed by 4 bases and 5 bases, with 14 bases remaining between them. The CDR3 DNA reads TGTGCCAGCAGCTCAGACGGACAGATTACTGAAGCTTTCTTT. Its translation: CASSSDGQITEAFF.

The chain has TRBV5-1 and TRBJ1-2, with D tentatively TRBD1 (6 bases). The CDR3 has 14 residues. V was pared by 0 bases and J by 4 bases, with 10 bases between. Per germline, CDR1 SGHRS and CDR2 YFSETQ. In nucleotides, the CDR3 is TGCGCCAGCAGCTTGGGACTGACAGGCTATGGCTACACCTTC. It translates to CASSLGLTGYGYTF.

The count of this clone is one. This chain uses TRBV11-2 with TRBJ2-5, with 9 bases that match TRBD2. This CDR3 is built from 15 residues. The germline V gene has CDR1 SGHAT and CDR2 FQNNGV. The V segment lost 1 base and the J segment 4 bases; nucleotides outside the gene matches: 4. CDR3 loop: CASSLGSGRSETQYF. CDR3 nucleotides: TGTGCCAGCAGCTTAGGTAGCGGGAGATCAGAGACCCAGTACTTC.

This CDR3 is CASSQHTPKDRAYSPLHF. The CDR3 DNA reads as TGTGCCAGCAGCCAGCACACCCCGAAGGACAGGGCTTATTCACCCCTCCACTTT. The rearrangement joins TRBV14 to TRBJ1-6, with 8 bases lining up with TRBD1. The V and J ends lost 3 bases and 8 bases, in that order; junction bases with no gene match: 15. This CDR3 is 18 amino acids long. The germline V gene has CDR1 SGHDN and CDR2 FVKESK.

The sample holds a few counts of this clone. The genes are TRBV4-1 and TRBJ1-6; D not certain. The CDR3 is made up of 17 amino acids. Germline V lookup: CDR1 MGHRA, CDR2 YSYEKL. Between the trimmed V and J ends, which lost 1 base and 6 bases, there was a span of 16 bases. CDR3 in DNA: TGCGCCAGCAGCCAAGTCGAGCTGCGGGGTGCTAATTCACCCCTCCACTTT. Protein product: CASSQVELRGANSPLHF.

This clone was counted a few times. The V call is TRBV19, the J call TRBJ2-7; 7 bases are a match to TRBD1. Losses at the gene ends were 8 bases for V and 9 bases for J; bases not matched to a gene: 19. The CDR3 sequence is 15 residues long. Germline loops: CDR1 LNHDA, CDR2 SQIVND (reference sequence). CDR3 loop: CASAQQTGFLSGQYF. CDR3 nucleotide sequence: TGTGCCAGTGCTCAACAGACAGGGTTTCTCAGCGGGCAGTACTTC.

The chain is built from TRBV19 and TRBJ1-5; no definite D call. The CDR3 sequence is 15 residues long. Between the trimmed V and J ends, which lost 3 bases and 0 bases, there was a span of 9 bases. The germline V gene has CDR1 LNHDA and CDR2 SQIVND (reference sequence). This CDR3 is CASSITVYSNQPQHF. The CDR3 bases are TGTGCCAGTAGTATCACTGTTTATAGCAATCAGCCCCAGCATTTT.

This chain uses TRBV4-1 with TRBJ2-3; 7 bases are a match to TRBD2. The V segment lost 2 bases and the J segment 2 bases; nucleotides outside the gene matches: 4. The CDR3 contains 15 residues. CDR1 is MGHRA, CDR2 YSYEKL, per germline. In DNA, the CDR3 is TGCGCCAGCAGCCAACTGGGGGGGTCCACAGATACGCAGTATTTT. Translating gives CASSQLGGSTDTQYF.

The genes are TRBV19 and TRBJ2-3; 9 bases match TRBD1. CDR1 is LNHDA and CDR2 is SQIVND in the germline V gene (reference sequence). This CDR3 contains 13 residues. The trim removed 7 bases at V and 4 bases at J, leaving 3 bases unmatched. Written as DNA, the CDR3 is TGTGCCAGTACCGGGGACAGGGCAGATACGCAGTATTTT. The encoded protein is CASTGDRADTQYF.

The chain is built from TRBV18 and TRBJ2-1; a weak D match, TRBD1 (5 bases). The V and J ends lost 3 bases and 5 bases respectively, with 8 bases between them. The CDR3 is 13 residues long. Germline loops: CDR1 KGHSH, CDR2 LQKENI. The CDR3 sequence: CASSPRGDNEQFF. The CDR3 nucleotides are TGTGCCAGCTCACCTAGGGGCGACAATGAGCAGTTCTTC.

The V call is TRBV2, the J call TRBJ2-7; D call uncertain. Germline-derived CDR1 and CDR2 are SNHLY and FYNNEI. V was pared by 5 bases and J by 3 bases, with 8 bases between. This CDR3 comprises 12 residues. The CDR3 loop is CASSQTGYEQYF. The CDR3 nucleotides are TGTGCCAGCAGTCAGACTGGCTACGAGCAGTACTTC.

This sequence joins TRBV13 and TRBJ2-7, with D possibly matching TRBD2 (5 bases). Germline CDR1 and CDR2: PRHDT and FYEKMQ (reference sequence). Deletions cut 2 bases from V and 2 bases from J, with 22 bases between. This CDR3 is built from 18 residues. This CDR3 is CASSLRRERWELAYEQYF. The CDR3 DNA reads TGTGCCAGCAGCTTAAGAAGGGAGAGGTGGGAGTTGGCCTACGAGCAGTACTTC. The full variable domain, its missing parts supplied by reference TRBV13 and TRBJ2-7, is AAGVIQSPRHLIKEKRETATLKCYPIPRHDTVYWYQQGPGQDPQFLISFYEKMQSDKGSIPDRFSAQQFSDYHSELNMSSLELGDSALYFCASSLRRERWELAYEQYFGPGTRLTVT.

The V and J genes are TRBV12-5 and TRBJ2-1, with D hard to call. The germline V gene encodes CDR1 LGHNT and CDR2 FRNRAP. V shed 3 bases and J shed 6 bases, with 21 bases lying between them. This CDR3 spans 17 amino acids. The CDR3, as DNA: TGTGCTAGTGGTTTTAACCCTCTGGCGACTGATGCCAATGAGCAGTTCTTC. Its protein is CASGFNPLATDANEQFF. Looking up the rest from reference TRBV12-5 and TRBJ2-1 gives the full variable domain: DARVTQTPRHKVTEMGQEVTMRCQPILGHNTVFWYRQTMMQGLELLAYFRNRAPLDDSGMPKDRFSAEMPDATLATLKIQPSEPRDSAVYFCASGFNPLATDANEQFFGPGTRLTVL.

This rearrangement joins TRBV4-1 to TRBJ2-1, with D uncertain. Germline V gives CDR1 MGHRA, CDR2 YSYEKL. The CDR3 is 16 amino acids. V lost 2 bases, J lost 0 bases, and 11 bases lay in between. CDR3 protein: CASSQPPTNSYNEQFF. CDR3 nucleotides: TGCGCCAGCAGCCAACCACCGACAAACTCCTACAATGAGCAGTTCTTC.

V gene TRBV7-2 combines with J gene TRBJ1-2, with 9 bases fitting TRBD1. Germline CDR1 reads SGHTA; CDR2 reads FQGNSA. The J segment lost 5 bases and the V segment lost 5 bases, leaving 15 bases of the junction unmatched. The CDR3 consists of 17 residues. CDR3 region: CASSPPPTGGIGYGYTF. CDR3 DNA: TGTGCCAGCAGCCCTCCTCCGACAGGGGGTATAGGGTATGGCTACACCTTC. Variable domain in full (rest from reference TRBV7-2 and TRBJ1-2): GAGVSQSPSNKVTEKGKDVELRCDPISGHTALYWYRQSLGQGLEFLIYFQGNSAPDKSGLPSDRFSAERTGGSVSTLTIQRTQQEDSAVYLCASSPPPTGGIGYGYTFGSGTRLTVV.

For this clone: A much larger clone lies one base from this, so it may be a read error. J is TRBJ1-1 and V is TRBV5-4; the match to TRBD1 covers 10 bases. V lost 3 bases and J lost 4; bases outside the gene matches: 0. Germline assignment: CDR1 SGHNT and CDR2 YYREEE (reference sequence). CDR3 size: 13 residues. The CDR3: CASSWTGGTEAFF. The DNA of the CDR3 is TGTGCCAGCAGCTGGACAGGGGGCACTGAAGCTTTCTTT.

This clone appeared a single time. The chain couples TRBV30 to TRBJ1-2; D may be TRBD1 (5 bases). V was cut by 4 bases and J by 8 bases, with 14 bases left in between. Per the germline V gene, CDR1 is GTSNPN and CDR2 is SVGIG (reference sequence). This CDR3 has 12 amino acids. As DNA, the CDR3 is TGTGCCTGGATGAGGGACGGACTAGGCTACACCTTC. Translated, it gives CAWMRDGLGYTF.